This TCR beta chain was captured in a study of blood T cell repertoires in COVID-19. Original data processing: Reference gene primer amplification gave nucleated cell count estimates. Some clones are missing from TCRdb's copy, which holds only in-frame ones; the method was immunoSEQ multiplex PCR. Clone size and V and J calls were adopted from that table, with D and trimming inferred from the DNA. Among over 120,000 clones listed, roughly 77% were seen once. V was shortened by 3 bases and J by 1 base, with 6 bases between the two germline ends. In germline, CDR1 is LGHDT, CDR2 YNNKEL (reference sequence). The CDR3 has 14 amino acids.

The sample was peripheral blood. The chain combines TRBV3-1 (or the pseudogene TRBV3-2) with TRBJ2-2; D may be TRBD1 (5 bases). The receptor was isolated from a woman in her seventies with COVID-19, enrolled during active disease. This chain's CDR3 is CASSHRGNTGELFF. The CDR3 coding sequence is TGTGCCAGCAGCCATAGGGGGAACACCGGGGAGCTGTTTTTT.